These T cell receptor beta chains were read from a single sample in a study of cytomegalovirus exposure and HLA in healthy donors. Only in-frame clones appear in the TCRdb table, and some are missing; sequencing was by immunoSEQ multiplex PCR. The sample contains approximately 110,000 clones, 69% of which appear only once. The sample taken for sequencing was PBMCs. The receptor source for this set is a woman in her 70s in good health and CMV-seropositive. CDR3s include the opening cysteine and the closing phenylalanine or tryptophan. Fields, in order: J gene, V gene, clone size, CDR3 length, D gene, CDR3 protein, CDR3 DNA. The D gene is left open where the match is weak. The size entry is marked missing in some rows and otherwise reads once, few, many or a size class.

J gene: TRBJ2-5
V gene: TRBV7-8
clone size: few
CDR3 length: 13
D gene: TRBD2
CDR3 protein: CASSGGVQETQYF
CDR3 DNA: TGTGCCAGCAGCGGGGGGGTCCAAGAGACCCAGTACTTC

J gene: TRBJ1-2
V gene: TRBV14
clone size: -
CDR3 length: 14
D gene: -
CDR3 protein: CASSQDGQLYGYTF
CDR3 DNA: TGTGCCAGCAGCCAAGACGGACAGCTCTATGGCTACACCTTC

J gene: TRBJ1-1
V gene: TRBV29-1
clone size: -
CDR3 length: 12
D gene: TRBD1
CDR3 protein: CSAGQGVTEAFF
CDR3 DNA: TGCAGCGCAGGACAGGGTGTCACTGAAGCTTTCTTT

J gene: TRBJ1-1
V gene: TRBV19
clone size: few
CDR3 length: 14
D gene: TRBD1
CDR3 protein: CASSRVGGQGEAFF
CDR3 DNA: TGTGCCAGTAGTCGAGTCGGGGGACAGGGTGAAGCTTTCTTT

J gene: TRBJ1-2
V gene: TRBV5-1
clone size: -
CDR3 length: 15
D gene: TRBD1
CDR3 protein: CASSLGDSIPYGYTF
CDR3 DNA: TGCGCCAGCAGCTTGGGGGACAGCATCCCTTATGGCTACACCTTC

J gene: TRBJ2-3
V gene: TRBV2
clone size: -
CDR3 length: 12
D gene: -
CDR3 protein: CASRVDSVRSDF
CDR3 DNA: TGTGCCAGCAGGGTGGACAGCGTACGGTCGGATTTT

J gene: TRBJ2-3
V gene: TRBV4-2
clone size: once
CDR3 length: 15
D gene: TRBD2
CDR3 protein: CASSQRGVSTDTQYF
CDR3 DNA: TGTGCCAGCAGCCAGCGGGGGGTTAGCACAGATACGCAGTATTTT

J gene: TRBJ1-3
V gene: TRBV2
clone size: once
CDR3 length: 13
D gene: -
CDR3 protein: CATTETGGNTIYF
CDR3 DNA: TGTGCCACTACAGAGACCGGAGGAAACACCATATATTTT

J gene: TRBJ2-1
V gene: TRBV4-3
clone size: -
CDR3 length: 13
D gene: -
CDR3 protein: CASSKGLHREQFF
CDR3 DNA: TGCGCCAGCAGCAAAGGACTCCACAGGGAGCAGTTCTTC

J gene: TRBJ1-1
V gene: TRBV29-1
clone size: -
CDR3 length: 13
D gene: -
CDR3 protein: CSVERQANTEAFF
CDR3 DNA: TGCAGCGTTGAAAGGCAGGCGAACACTGAAGCTTTCTTT

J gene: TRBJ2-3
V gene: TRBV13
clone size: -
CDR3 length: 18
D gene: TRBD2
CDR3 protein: CASSLAWTSGGNTDTQYF
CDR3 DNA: TGTGCCAGCAGCCTCGCCTGGACTAGCGGGGGGAACACAGATACGCAGTATTTT

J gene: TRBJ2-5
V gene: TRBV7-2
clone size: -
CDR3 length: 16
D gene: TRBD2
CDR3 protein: CASSLGRLAPRETQYF
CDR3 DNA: TGTGCCAGCAGCTTAGGGAGACTAGCGCCCCGGGAGACCCAGTACTTC

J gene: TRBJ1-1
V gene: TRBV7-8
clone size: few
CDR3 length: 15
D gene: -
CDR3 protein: CASSSLGGISTEAFF
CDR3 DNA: TGTGCCAGCAGCTCCCTCGGGGGAATTTCCACTGAAGCTTTCTTT

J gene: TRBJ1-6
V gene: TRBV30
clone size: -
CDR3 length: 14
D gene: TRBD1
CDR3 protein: CAWSKGQGNSPLHF
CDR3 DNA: TGTGCCTGGAGTAAAGGACAGGGAAATTCACCCCTCCACTTT

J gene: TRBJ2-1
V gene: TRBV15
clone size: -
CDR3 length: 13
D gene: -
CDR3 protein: CATSRETGDEQFF
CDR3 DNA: TGTGCCACCAGCAGAGAGACCGGGGATGAGCAGTTCTTC

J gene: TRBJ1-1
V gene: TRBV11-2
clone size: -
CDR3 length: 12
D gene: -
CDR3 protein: CASSMGPTEAFF
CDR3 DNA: TGTGCCAGCAGCATGGGCCCCACTGAAGCTTTCTTT

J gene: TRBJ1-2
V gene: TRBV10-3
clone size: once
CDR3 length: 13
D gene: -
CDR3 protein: CAITPLGGRGYTF
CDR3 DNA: TGTGCCATCACCCCGCTTGGGGGCCGAGGCTACACCTTC

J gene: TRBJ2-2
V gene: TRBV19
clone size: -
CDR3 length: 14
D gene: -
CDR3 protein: CASRTETNTGELFF
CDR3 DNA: TGTGCCAGTAGGACAGAGACGAACACCGGGGAGCTGTTTTTT

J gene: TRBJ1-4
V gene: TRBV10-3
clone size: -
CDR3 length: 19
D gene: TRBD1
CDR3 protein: CAISEPGQGGPDGDEKLFF
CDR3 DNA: TGTGCCATCAGTGAGCCCGGACAGGGGGGACCGGACGGGGATGAAAAACTGTTTTTT

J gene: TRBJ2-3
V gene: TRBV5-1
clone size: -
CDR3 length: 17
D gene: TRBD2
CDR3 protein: CASSLDISGGAADTQYF
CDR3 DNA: TGCGCCAGCAGCTTAGACATAAGCGGGGGGGCCGCAGATACGCAGTATTTT

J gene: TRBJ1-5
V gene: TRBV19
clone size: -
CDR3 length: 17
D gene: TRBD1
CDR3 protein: CASTTGDRGNSNQPQHF
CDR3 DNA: TGTGCCAGTACCACCGGGGACAGGGGAAATAGCAATCAGCCCCAGCATTTT

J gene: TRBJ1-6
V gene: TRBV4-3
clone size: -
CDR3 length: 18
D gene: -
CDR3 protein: CASSQEPVGLFYNSPLHF
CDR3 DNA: TGCGCCAGCAGCCAAGAACCAGTCGGACTGTTCTATAATTCACCCCTCCACTTT

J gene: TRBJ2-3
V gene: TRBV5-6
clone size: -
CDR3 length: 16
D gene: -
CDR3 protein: CASSLTGVTSTDTQYF
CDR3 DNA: TGTGCCAGCAGCCTCACAGGAGTAACTAGCACAGATACGCAGTATTTT

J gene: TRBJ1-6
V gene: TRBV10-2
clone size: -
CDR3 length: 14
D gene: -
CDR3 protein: CASGPISYNSPLHF
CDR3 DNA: TGCGCCAGTGGGCCAATCTCCTATAATTCACCCCTCCACTTT

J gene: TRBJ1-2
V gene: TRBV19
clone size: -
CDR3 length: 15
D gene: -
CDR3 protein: CASSLSSAGEYGYTF
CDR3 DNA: TGTGCCAGTAGTTTAAGCTCCGCAGGGGAGTATGGCTACACCTTC

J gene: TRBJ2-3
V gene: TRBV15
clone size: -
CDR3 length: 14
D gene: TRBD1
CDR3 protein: CATSRNRGTDTQYF
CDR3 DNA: TGTGCCACCAGCAGAAACAGGGGAACAGATACGCAGTATTTT

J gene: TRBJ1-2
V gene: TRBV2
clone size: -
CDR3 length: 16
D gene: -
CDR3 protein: CASTKFRQAGNYGYTF
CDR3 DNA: TGTGCCAGCACCAAATTCAGACAGGCCGGGAACTATGGCTACACCTTC

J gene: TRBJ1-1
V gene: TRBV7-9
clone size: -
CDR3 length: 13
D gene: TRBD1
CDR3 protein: CASSPTGYTEAFF
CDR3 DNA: TGTGCCAGCAGCCCGACAGGGTACACTGAAGCTTTCTTT

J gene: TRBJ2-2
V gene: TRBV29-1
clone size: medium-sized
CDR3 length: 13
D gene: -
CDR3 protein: CSVESRRTGELFF
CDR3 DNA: TGCAGCGTTGAAAGTAGGCGGACCGGGGAGCTGTTTTTT

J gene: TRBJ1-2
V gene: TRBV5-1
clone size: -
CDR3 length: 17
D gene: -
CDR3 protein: CASSLAGERSLQDGYTF
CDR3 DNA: TGCGCCAGCAGCTTGGCTGGCGAACGGTCCCTTCAGGATGGCTACACCTTC

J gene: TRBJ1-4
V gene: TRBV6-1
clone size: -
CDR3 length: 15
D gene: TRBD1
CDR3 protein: CASSDGQVPREKLFF
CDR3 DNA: TGTGCCAGCAGTGACGGACAGGTACCGCGTGAAAAACTGTTTTTT

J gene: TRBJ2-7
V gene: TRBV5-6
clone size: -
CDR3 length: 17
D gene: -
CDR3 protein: CASSLASTGLSSYEQYF
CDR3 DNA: TGTGCCAGCAGCTTGGCGTCCACAGGTCTGAGCTCCTACGAGCAGTACTTC

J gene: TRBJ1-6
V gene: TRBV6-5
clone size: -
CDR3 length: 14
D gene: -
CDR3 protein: CASSYGRNNSPLHF
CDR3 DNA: TGTGCCAGCAGTTACGGCCGAAATAATTCACCCCTCCACTTT

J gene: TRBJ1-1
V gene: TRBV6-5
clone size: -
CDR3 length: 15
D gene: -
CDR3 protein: CASSSAGRGNTEAFF
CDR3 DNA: TGTGCCAGCAGTTCCGCGGGGAGGGGCAACACTGAAGCTTTCTTT

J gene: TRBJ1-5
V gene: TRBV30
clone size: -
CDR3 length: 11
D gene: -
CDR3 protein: CAWSPPGFQHF
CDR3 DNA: TGTGCCTGGAGTCCACCGGGGTTCCAGCATTTT

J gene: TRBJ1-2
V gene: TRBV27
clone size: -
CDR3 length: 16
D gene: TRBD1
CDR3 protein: CASSPMPRQGANGYTF
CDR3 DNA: TGTGCCAGCAGCCCTATGCCCCGACAGGGGGCAAATGGCTACACCTTC

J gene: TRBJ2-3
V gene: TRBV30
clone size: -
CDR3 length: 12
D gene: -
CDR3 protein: CAWSSFTDTQYF
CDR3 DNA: TGTGCCTGGAGTTCCTTCACAGATACGCAGTATTTT

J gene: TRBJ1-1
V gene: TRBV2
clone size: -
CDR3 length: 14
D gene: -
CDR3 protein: CASSVGPVNTEAFF
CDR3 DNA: TGTGCCAGCAGTGTGGGGCCTGTGAACACTGAAGCTTTCTTT

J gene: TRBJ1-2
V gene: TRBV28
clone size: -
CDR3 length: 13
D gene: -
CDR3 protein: CASSLGGGGGYTF
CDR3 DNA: TGTGCCAGCAGTTTAGGGGGAGGAGGTGGCTACACCTTC

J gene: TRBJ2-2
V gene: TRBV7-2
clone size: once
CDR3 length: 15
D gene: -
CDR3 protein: CASSLVSSGTGELFF
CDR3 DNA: TGTGCCAGCAGCTTAGTGTCCTCCGGCACCGGGGAGCTGTTTTTT

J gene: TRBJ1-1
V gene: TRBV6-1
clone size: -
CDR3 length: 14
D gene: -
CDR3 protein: CASTRGAENTEAFF
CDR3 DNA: TGTGCCAGCACCCGCGGGGCAGAGAACACTGAAGCTTTCTTT

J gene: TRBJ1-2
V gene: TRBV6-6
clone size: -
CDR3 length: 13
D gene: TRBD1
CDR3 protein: CATRGQTNYGYTF
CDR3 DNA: TGTGCCACAAGGGGACAGACTAACTATGGCTACACCTTC

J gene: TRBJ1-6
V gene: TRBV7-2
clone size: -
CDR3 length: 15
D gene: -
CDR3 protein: CASSSSGGNSSPLHF
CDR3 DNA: TGTGCCAGCAGCTCCAGCGGGGGTAATAGTTCACCCCTCCACTTT